This T cell receptor (beta chain) was sequenced in a study of Ad26.COV2.S vaccination and SARS-CoV-2 variants. Turning to the study itself: Ad26.COV2.S shots went into the muscle once or twice, 56 days apart. Study-wide findings and caveats: Total T cell responses may have been underestimated by the TCR breadth and depth analyses. Recipients of either vaccine or placebo displayed similar breadth of non-spike TCRs.

Treatment indicated: 15 to 20 received Ad26.COV2.S at low or high dose, single or two shots; a few received placebo; per-sample allocation not given. On day 63 after the first injection, vaccine and placebo recipients gave samples. CDR3 length: 16 residues. CDR1 SGHRS and CDR2 YFSETQ come from the germline V gene. The germline V and J ends were trimmed by 4 bases and 4 bases, with 20 bases remaining between them. This clone came up a few times. Its antigen is still unknown. The assay was immunoSEQ multiplex PCR, and TCRdb's table has in-frame clones only and misses some. The sample has hundreds of thousands of clones; over 75% are singletons.

The specimen comprised peripheral blood, sampled in a trial of Ad26.COV2.S vaccine versus placebo. This receptor was taken from a person aged 18-65 years who received the Ad26.COV2.S COVID-19 vaccine or a placebo. V is TRBV5-1 and J is TRBJ2-5; possibly TRBD2 for D (5 bases). The CDR3 DNA sequence: TGCGCCAGCAGCACCCTTTCGGTTCCAGGAGGAGAGACCCAGTACTTC. Translating it yields CASSTLSVPGGETQYF.